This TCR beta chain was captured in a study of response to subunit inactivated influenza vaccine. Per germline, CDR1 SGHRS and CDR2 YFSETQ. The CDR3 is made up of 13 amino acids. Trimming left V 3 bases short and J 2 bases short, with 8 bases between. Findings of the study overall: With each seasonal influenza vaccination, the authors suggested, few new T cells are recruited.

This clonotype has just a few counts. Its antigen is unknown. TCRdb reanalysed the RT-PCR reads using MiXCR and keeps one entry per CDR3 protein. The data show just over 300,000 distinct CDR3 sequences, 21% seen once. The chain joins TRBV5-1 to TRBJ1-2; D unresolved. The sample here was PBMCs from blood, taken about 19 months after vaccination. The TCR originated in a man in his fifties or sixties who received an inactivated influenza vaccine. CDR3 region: CASSYTGNYGYTF. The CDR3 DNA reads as TGCGCCAGCAGCTATACGGGAAACTATGGCTACACCTTC.